These 10 T cell receptor beta chains originate from one sample sequenced in a study of identical twins. A single record per CDR3 protein comes from TCRdb applying MiXCR to the 5' RACE reads. The table shows hundreds of thousands of distinct CDR3 sequences, with 8.5% to 9% occurring only once. These data were also filed under a second study, of yellow fever vaccine responses in identical twins.

Specimen: PBMCs. All receptors derive from a woman aged 18-29 years in good health.

This sequence joins TRBV7-9 and TRBJ1-4; D call uncertain. Germline loops: CDR1 SEHNR, CDR2 FQNEAQ (reference sequence). This CDR3 has 14 amino acids. Trimming left V 3 bases short and J 8 bases short, with 13 bases between. The CDR3 sequence is CASSFPDSSEKLFF. For the CDR3, the DNA is TGTGCCAGCAGCTTTCCCGATTCGTCGGAAAAACTGTTTTTT.

This clonotype was seen ten or more times. The chain links TRBV10-3 to TRBJ2-7; D is possibly TRBD1 (6 bases). With 4 bases removed from V and 5 bases from J, the gap between germline ends came to 15 bases. The CDR3 contains 14 residues. Germline V lookup: CDR1 ENHRY, CDR2 SYGVKD. Here the CDR3 reads CAISGAQGEHEQYF. The CDR3 region has the DNA TGTGCCATCAGTGGGGCACAGGGAGAACACGAGCAGTACTTC.

The chain has TRBV4-2 and TRBJ1-2; TRBD1 might be the D (6 bases). The V gene lost 4 bases and the J gene lost 6 bases, with 12 bases spanning the gap. The length of the CDR3 is 13 residues. Per germline, CDR1 LGHNA and CDR2 YNFKEQ. The CDR3 region has the DNA TGTGCCAGCAGCCCCCGACAGGCTGATGGCTACACCTTC. This codes for CASSPRQADGYTF.

CDR3 bases: TGTGCCAGCAGCGAATCCGCGGCACTAGCGGACCACACCGGGGAGCTGTTTTTT. The encoded protein is CASSESAALADHTGELFF. The chain combines TRBV6-1 with TRBJ2-2; 8 bases are a match to TRBD2. This CDR3 is built from 18 residues. Trimming took 6 bases from V and 3 from J; bases not matched to a gene: 15. Germline CDR1 MNHNS, CDR2 SASEGT.

This clonotype came up a few times. The chain employs TRBV14 and TRBJ2-2, with D possibly called TRBD1 or TRBD2 (5 bases each). This CDR3 has 18 amino acids. From germline, CDR1 is SGHDN and CDR2 FVKESK. V shed 1 base and J shed 4 bases, with 19 bases lying between them. The CDR3 protein is CASSQVEGPLRVTGELFF. The CDR3 DNA reads as TGTGCCAGCAGCCAAGTCGAGGGACCCTTGCGAGTCACCGGGGAGCTGTTTTTT.

This rearrangement joins TRBV11-3 to TRBJ2-1, with 8 nucleotides matching TRBD2. Per the germline V gene, CDR1 is SGHNT and CDR2 is YENEEA. The CDR3 runs 15 residues. V dropped 5 bases and J dropped 4; count of bases not matched to a gene: 7. Written as DNA, the CDR3 is TGTGCCAGCAGCCCCGGAGCGGGAGCTTACAATGAGCAGTTCTTC. Translation: CASSPGAGAYNEQFF. The whole variable domain, filled in from reference TRBV11-3 and TRBJ2-1, reads EAGVVQSPRYKIIEKKQPVAFWCNPISGHNTLYWYLQNLGQGPELLIRYENEEAVDDSQLPKDRFSAERLKGVDSTLKIQPAELGDSAVYLCASSPGAGAYNEQFFGPGTRLTVL.

The gene calls are TRBV7-2 and TRBJ2-5; 7 nucleotides align to TRBD1. The CDR3 loop spans 13 amino acids. V was clipped by 5 bases and J by 7 bases; unmatched bases: 7. Germline loops: CDR1 SGHTA, CDR2 FQGNSA. The CDR3 DNA reads TGTGCCAGCAGCGGAAGGGGGCTTCGGACCCAGTACTTC. Amino acids: CASSGRGLRTQYF. The variable domain in full, completed from reference TRBV7-2 and TRBJ2-5, reads GAGVSQSPSNKVTEKGKDVELRCDPISGHTALYWYRQSLGQGLEFLIYFQGNSAPDKSGLPSDRFSAERTGGSVSTLTIQRTQQEDSAVYLCASSGRGLRTQYFGPGTRLLVL.

This clonotype was observed a handful of times. The chain recombines TRBV4-2 with TRBJ2-2; 15 nucleotides agree with TRBD2. J gave up 2 bases and V 4 bases, and 20 bases lay outside the gene matches. The length of the CDR3 is 23 residues. Germline V gene data show CDR1 as LGHNA and CDR2 as YNFKEQ. CDR3 nucleotides: TGTGCCAGCAGCCCCTCCCGGGGTAGAGGAGGACTAGCGGGAGGGAGCAACACCGGGGAGCTGTTTTTT. As protein: CASSPSRGRGGLAGGSNTGELFF.

The genes are TRBV21-1 and TRBJ2-7. TRBV21-1 is recorded as a pseudogene. This CDR3 contains 13 residues. The CDR3 sequence: CASRRRYLHEQYF. Here the CDR3 DNA reads TGTGCCAGCAGACGACGTTATCTGCACGAGCAGTACTTC.

This clonotype occurred many times. This sequence joins TRBV24-1 and TRBJ2-2; no reliable D call. Trimming took 5 bases from V and 0 from J, leaving 18 bases between them. The germline V gene has CDR1 KGHDR and CDR2 SFDVKD. This CDR3 has 18 residues. The CDR3 DNA reads as TGTGCCACCAGTGTCCCGAGACACGACTTTTCGAACACCGGGGAGCTGTTTTTT. It is translated as CATSVPRHDFSNTGELFF.